This is a list of T cell receptor beta chains from one sample in a study of T cell repertoires in cytomegalovirus infection. A single record per CDR3 protein comes from TCRdb applying MiXCR to the reads. The table includes roughly 300,000 distinct CDR3 sequences, roughly a quarter detected once. The sequenced material came from PBMCs. All receptors come from a human donor in good health (CMV status not recorded). Some clones in this sample may be carry-over from other donors' samples. Each CDR3 is given with its conserved first and last residue. The D gene is left open where the match is weak. Rows give clone size only sometimes, using once, few, many, or a class for an expanded clone.

CDR3 protein: CASSFGAGGRANYGYTF
D gene: TRBD1
V gene: TRBV7-8
clone size: .

CDR3 protein: CASSPGQGIYNEQFF
D gene: TRBD1
V gene: TRBV11-2
clone size: many

CDR3 protein: CASSLSGTNSYEQYF
D gene: TRBD2
V gene: TRBV7-2
clone size: many

CDR3 protein: CASSLPAGQPQHF
D gene: .
V gene: TRBV7-2
clone size: many

CDR3 protein: CSVQQGSMDTQYF
D gene: .
V gene: TRBV29-1
clone size: .

CDR3 protein: CASSPKRNTEAFF
D gene: .
V gene: TRBV7-2
clone size: many

CDR3 protein: CASRRDNPITDTQYF
D gene: .
V gene: TRBV28
clone size: .

CDR3 protein: CSATPLASLAKNIQYF
D gene: .
V gene: TRBV20-1
clone size: .

CDR3 protein: CASSIRGYTGELFF
D gene: TRBD1
V gene: TRBV7-3
clone size: many

CDR3 protein: CSVVRRGYTEAFF
D gene: TRBD1
V gene: TRBV29-1
clone size: .

CDR3 protein: CASSFREGTDTQYF
D gene: .
V gene: TRBV6-6
clone size: .

CDR3 protein: CASSLLANTEAFF
D gene: .
V gene: TRBV7-9
clone size: many

CDR3 protein: CASSPGGAKTYEQYF
D gene: .
V gene: TRBV6-8
clone size: .

CDR3 protein: CASSLVRGSNQPQHF
D gene: .
V gene: TRBV7-2
clone size: many

CDR3 protein: CASSSLGGAGYEQYF
D gene: TRBD2
V gene: TRBV7-2
clone size: many

CDR3 protein: CASSFGTGSYNEQFF
D gene: .
V gene: TRBV7-2
clone size: many

CDR3 protein: CSVELTRGASYEQYF
D gene: .
V gene: TRBV29-1
clone size: few

CDR3 protein: CASSLIGSSGANVLTF
D gene: .
V gene: TRBV7-6
clone size: many

CDR3 protein: CASRRGQVDNEQFF
D gene: TRBD1
V gene: TRBV27
clone size: .

CDR3 protein: CASSLDAPRSTDTQYF
D gene: .
V gene: TRBV7-2
clone size: many

CDR3 protein: CASSEGVWALNTEAFF
D gene: .
V gene: TRBV2
clone size: .

CDR3 protein: CASSLTRSTEAFF
D gene: .
V gene: TRBV7-3
clone size: .

CDR3 protein: CASSSIRGSDTQYF
D gene: TRBD1
V gene: TRBV7-2
clone size: many

CDR3 protein: CASSSRDRNTQYF
D gene: .
V gene: TRBV5-6
clone size: few

CDR3 protein: CATSDLRVRRGADNRRVQPQHF
D gene: .
V gene: TRBV24-1
clone size: few

CDR3 protein: CSARDVETQYF
D gene: .
V gene: TRBV20-1
clone size: .

CDR3 protein: CASSFGAGGTEAFF
D gene: .
V gene: TRBV7-9
clone size: many

CDR3 protein: CASSREPGSDYGYTF
D gene: .
V gene: TRBV6-4
clone size: few

CDR3 protein: CASSRPGLAGAEQFF
D gene: TRBD2
V gene: TRBV7-9
clone size: many

CDR3 protein: CSVESVHGTDTQYF
D gene: .
V gene: TRBV29-1
clone size: .

CDR3 protein: CSARRTGSEAFF
D gene: TRBD1
V gene: TRBV20-1
clone size: .

CDR3 protein: CASSWGGFGEQFF
D gene: TRBD2
V gene: TRBV7-3
clone size: few

CDR3 protein: CASSLIGTASYEQYF
D gene: .
V gene: TRBV7-2
clone size: many

CDR3 protein: CASSRQGLFYEQYF
D gene: TRBD1
V gene: TRBV28
clone size: .

CDR3 protein: CSAQRSGGAQETQYF
D gene: TRBD2
V gene: TRBV20-1
clone size: .

CDR3 protein: CASSFYQGNQETQYF
D gene: .
V gene: TRBV7-2
clone size: once